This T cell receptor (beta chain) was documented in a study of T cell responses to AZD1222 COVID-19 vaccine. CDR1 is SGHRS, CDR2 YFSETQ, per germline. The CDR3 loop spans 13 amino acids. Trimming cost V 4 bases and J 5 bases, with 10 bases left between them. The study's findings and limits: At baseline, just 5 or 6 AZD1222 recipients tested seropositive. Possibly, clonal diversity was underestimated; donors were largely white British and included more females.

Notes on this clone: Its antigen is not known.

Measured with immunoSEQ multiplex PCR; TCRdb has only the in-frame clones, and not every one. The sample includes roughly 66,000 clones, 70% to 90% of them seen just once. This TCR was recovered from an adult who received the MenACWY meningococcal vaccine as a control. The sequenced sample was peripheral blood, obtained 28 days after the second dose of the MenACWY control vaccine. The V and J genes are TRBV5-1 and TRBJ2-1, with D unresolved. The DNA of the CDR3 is TGCGCCAGCAGCGTAGGCCAAAACAATGAGCAGTTCTTC. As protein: CASSVGQNNEQFF.